This is a list of T cell receptor beta chains from one sample in a study of T cells in Graves' hyperthyroidism and ophthalmopathy. TCRdb re-called the multiplex PCR reads through MiXCR, storing one row per CDR3 protein. The sample consists of about 570,000 distinct CDR3 sequences, around 42% of them appearing once. Sequencing was performed on peripheral blood or thyroid tissue (not recorded which). These receptors originate from an adult woman with Graves' disease, either hyperthyroidism or ophthalmopathy (not recorded which). The CDR3 runs from the conserved cysteine through the conserved F or W. A D gene is named only where the DNA matches it firmly. Size is stated for part of the rows, as once, few or many counts, or as a class when the clone is expanded.

CDR3: CASSKGQVDGYTF
DNA: TGTGCCAGCAGTAAGGGACAGGTGGATGGCTACACCTTC
size: many
V: TRBV12-3/TRBV12-4
J: TRBJ1-2
D: TRBD1

CDR3: CASSHGQANTEAFF
DNA: TGTGCCAGCAGCCATGGACAGGCGAACACTGAAGCTTTCTTT
size: .
V: TRBV7-9
J: TRBJ1-1
D: TRBD1

CDR3: CASSLSRDSTGELFF
DNA: TGTGCCAGCAGCTTAAGCCGGGACTCTACCGGGGAGCTGTTTTTT
size: many
V: TRBV7-3
J: TRBJ2-2
D: .

CDR3: CASSSPFGSEQYF
DNA: TGTGCCAGCAGCTCCCCCTTTGGATCCGAGCAGTACTTC
size: many
V: TRBV7-8
J: TRBJ2-7
D: .

CDR3: CASSWPGLGSYEQYF
DNA: TGTGCCAGCAGTTGGCCGGGACTGGGCTCCTACGAGCAGTACTTC
size: .
V: TRBV9
J: TRBJ2-7
D: .

CDR3: CASSNGRPEAFF
DNA: TGTGCCAGCAGTAACGGGAGACCAGAAGCTTTCTTT
size: .
V: TRBV6-5
J: TRBJ1-1
D: .

CDR3: CASSHTGVGETQYF
DNA: TGTGCCAGCAGCCATACGGGAGTCGGGGAGACCCAGTACTTC
size: .
V: TRBV24-1
J: TRBJ2-5
D: .

CDR3: CASVTGGPLSGNTIYF
DNA: TGTGCCAGCGTCACCGGGGGACCCCTTTCTGGAAACACCATATATTTT
size: many
V: TRBV11-2
J: TRBJ1-3
D: .

CDR3: CASSIAGYEQCF
DNA: TGTGCCAGTAGTATAGCCGGCTACGAGCAGTGCTTC
size: .
V: TRBV19
J: TRBJ2-7
D: .

CDR3: CSVEGNPLTGLGQPQHF
DNA: TGCAGCGTTGAGGGAAACCCACTCACCGGGTTGGGTCAGCCCCAGCATTTT
size: .
V: TRBV29-1
J: TRBJ1-5
D: .

CDR3: CASTIPTGSKSEAFF
DNA: TGTGCCAGCACTATACCGACAGGGTCTAAGTCTGAAGCTTTCTTT
size: many
V: TRBV12-3/TRBV12-4
J: TRBJ1-1
D: TRBD1

CDR3: CASLGRSSYEQYF
DNA: TGTGCCAGCTTAGGACGGAGCTCCTACGAGCAGTACTTC
size: many
V: TRBV5-6
J: TRBJ2-7
D: .

CDR3: CASSLVLVDNSPLHF
DNA: TGTGCCAGCAGCTTAGTGTTGGTCGATAATTCACCCCTCCACTTT
size: many
V: TRBV7-9
J: TRBJ1-6
D: .

CDR3: CASSIRQAGRQPQHF
DNA: TGTGCCAGTAGTATTCGGCAGGCAGGCCGTCAGCCCCAGCATTTT
size: .
V: TRBV19
J: TRBJ1-5
D: .

CDR3: CAISGDRGGYNEAFF
DNA: TGTGCCATCAGTGGGGACAGGGGCGGGTATAATGAAGCTTTCTTT
size: .
V: TRBV10-3
J: TRBJ1-1
D: TRBD1

CDR3: CASSDAGTEEAFF
DNA: TGTGCCAGCAGTGACGCAGGGACCGAGGAAGCTTTCTTT
size: many
V: TRBV2
J: TRBJ1-1
D: .